The 21 T cell receptor beta chains below come from one sample, sequenced in a study of T cell responses to AZD1222 COVID-19 vaccine. Here immunoSEQ multiplex PCR was the method, and the copy in TCRdb shows in-frame clones only, minus some. Found here are 150,000 or so clones, about nine tenths of them singletons; the top ten hold roughly 6%. Sequenced material: peripheral blood, taken 28 days after the second AZD1222 dose. The receptors stem from an adult who received the AZD1222 COVID-19 vaccine.

V and J are TRBV27 and TRBJ1-1; D might be TRBD1 (6 bases). The germline gives CDR1 MNHEY, CDR2 SMNVEV (reference sequence). Trimming left V 5 bases short and J 0 bases short, with 13 bases between. This CDR3 contains 15 residues. CDR3 sequence: CASSPHRVMNTEAFF. DNA for the CDR3: TGTGCCAGCAGTCCCCACAGGGTGATGAACACTGAAGCTTTCTTT.

The chain uses TRBV6-5 and TRBJ2-5; D ambiguous. Per the germline V gene, CDR1 is MNHEY and CDR2 is SVGAGI. Trimming pared 3 bases from V and 2 bases from J, leaving 7 bases between. This CDR3 region has 13 residues. CDR3 DNA: TGTGCCAGCAGTTATCAAAGACAAGAGACCCAGTACTTC. Amino acids: CASSYQRQETQYF.

The chain carries TRBV19 and TRBJ1-2; possibly TRBD1 for D (6 bases). Germline CDR1 and CDR2: LNHDA and SQIVND (reference sequence). V was cut by 5 bases and J by 4 bases, with 17 bases left in between. The CDR3 spans 15 residues. For the CDR3, the DNA is TGTGCCAGTAGTGTTATCGGGGGGCTCACCTATGGCTACACCTTC. Translating it yields CASSVIGGLTYGYTF.

This sequence joins TRBV5-1 and TRBJ1-4; D possibly corresponds to TRBD1 (6 bases). The V and J ends lost 5 bases and 1 base respectively, with 12 bases between them. This CDR3 is built from 15 residues. Germline V gene data show CDR1 as SGHRS and CDR2 as YFSETQ. The CDR3 loop is CASRLQGGTNEKLFF. The CDR3 nucleotides are TGCGCCAGCAGGTTACAGGGCGGAACTAATGAAAAACTGTTTTTT.

The rearrangement links TRBV29-1 to TRBJ1-1; a possible D gene is TRBD1 (5 bases). Germline V CDR1 and CDR2: SQVTM, ANQGSEA. This CDR3 contains 11 residues. Trimming removed 7 bases from V and 8 bases from J, with 14 bases in between. This CDR3 is CSAERGGEAFF. DNA for the CDR3: TGCAGCGCAGAGCGGGGGGGAGAAGCTTTCTTT.

This clone was counted a few times. This chain connects TRBV5-4 to TRBJ1-6; D uncertain. Germline lookup yields CDR1 SGHNT and CDR2 YYREEE (reference sequence). The V end was cut by 4 bases, the J end by 10 bases, with 24 bases between. CDR3 length: 17 residues. CDR3 sequence reads: CASSPNWRSRPQSPLHF. In nucleotides, the CDR3 is TGTGCCAGCAGCCCGAATTGGCGGTCGCGGCCACAGTCACCCCTCCACTTT.

The J gene is TRBJ2-3, the V gene TRBV19; 10 positions agree with TRBD2. Germline V CDR1 and CDR2: LNHDA, SQIVND (reference sequence). The CDR3 is made up of 18 amino acids. The trim removed 3 bases at V and 0 bases at J, leaving 9 bases unmatched. The CDR3 loop is CASSIGASGGTSTDTQYF. The CDR3 DNA follows: TGTGCCAGTAGTATCGGGGCTAGCGGGGGTACTAGCACAGATACGCAGTATTTT.

The V and J genes are TRBV12-3 or TRBV12-4 and TRBJ2-1; TRBD1 or TRBD2 may be the D gene (5 bases each). V was pared by 6 bases and J by 4 bases, with 7 bases between. CDR3 size: 12 residues. The chain's CDR3 is CASRGEYNEQFF. Here the CDR3 DNA reads TGTGCCAGCAGGGGGGAGTACAATGAGCAGTTCTTC.

The CDR3 is CASRSGTGGYGYTF. The DNA of the CDR3 is TGTGCCAGCAGATCCGGGACAGGGGGTTATGGCTACACCTTC. The chain uses TRBV28 and TRBJ1-2, with TRBD1 identical over 11 bases. The CDR3 runs 14 residues. V was clipped by 6 bases and J by 5 bases; unmatched bases: 5. Germline CDR1 reads MDHEN; CDR2 reads SYDVKM.

The chain combines TRBV6-6 with TRBJ1-6; D remains unclear. V lost 4 bases and J 5 bases, leaving 6 bases between the germline ends. Germline CDR1 is MNHNY and CDR2 is SVGAGI (reference sequence). The CDR3 spans 13 residues. The CDR3 sequence: CASSWTDNSPLHF. Written as DNA, the CDR3 is TGTGCCAGCAGTTGGACGGATAATTCACCCCTCCACTTT.

This chain links TRBV4-2 with TRBJ1-4; 7 bases map to TRBD1. Germline loops: CDR1 LGHNA, CDR2 YNFKEQ. The CDR3 length is 14 residues. V lost 2 bases, J lost 7 bases, and 4 bases stayed unmatched. CDR3 bases: TGTGCCAGCAGCCAAATGGGGGACAGTGAAAAACTGTTTTTT. Translation: CASSQMGDSEKLFF.

The rearrangement joins TRBV5-4 to TRBJ1-2, with a possible D match to TRBD1 (5 bases). The CDR3 is 13 residues long. The germline V gene encodes CDR1 SGHNT and CDR2 YYREEE (reference sequence). With 3 bases removed from V and 4 bases from J, the gap between germline ends came to 10 bases. CDR3 sequence (DNA): TGTGCCAGCAGCTCCGGGGCCCCCTATGGCTACACCTTC. Its protein is CASSSGAPYGYTF.

The chain links TRBV24-1 to TRBJ1-1; 7 bases are shared with TRBD1. V lost 9 bases to trimming and J lost 7 bases; unmatched junction nucleotides: 16. The CDR3 sequence is 15 residues long. Germline V CDR1 and CDR2: KGHDR, SFDVKD. The CDR3 DNA reads TGTGCCACCTCTGATCCTGGACAGGAGATAGGTGAAGCTTTCTTT. It yields the protein CATSDPGQEIGEAFF.

Written as DNA, the CDR3 is TGTGCCACACTAGAGAGTGGCGCAGATACGCAGTATTTT. Protein sequence: CATLESGADTQYF. The chain couples TRBV6-5 to TRBJ2-3; a weak D match, TRBD2 (5 bases). The V gene lost 10 bases and the J gene lost 4 bases, with 15 bases spanning the gap. The length of the CDR3 is 13 residues. Germline CDR1 MNHEY, CDR2 SVGAGI.

The chain's CDR3 is CASRRQGTVQETQYF. The CDR3 DNA follows: TGCGCCAGCAGGCGGCAGGGGACCGTCCAAGAGACCCAGTACTTC. This chain connects TRBV5-1 to TRBJ2-5; TRBD1 might be the D (6 bases). Per germline, CDR1 SGHRS and CDR2 YFSETQ. This CDR3 has 15 amino acids. The V end lost 5 bases, the J end lost 1 base, and 15 bases lay between the germline ends. Supplemented by reference TRBV5-1 and TRBJ2-5, the full variable domain reads KAGVTQTPRYLIKTRGQQVTLSCSPISGHRSVSWYQQTPGQGLQFLFEYFSETQRNKGNFPGRFSGRQFSNSRSEMNVSTLELGDSALYLCASRRQGTVQETQYFGPGTRLLVL.

As DNA, the CDR3 is TGTGCCAGCAGCCAACCTGGGCAGGACGGGGAGCTGTTTTTT. Its protein product is CASSQPGQDGELFF. The V and J genes are TRBV3-1 (or the pseudogene TRBV3-2) and TRBJ2-2; D remains ambiguous. The CDR3 extends over 14 amino acids. Trimming cost V 2 bases and J 7 bases, with 11 bases left between them. The V gene's germline CDR1 is LGHDT and CDR2 YNNKEL (reference sequence).

The chain uses TRBV28 and TRBJ2-7; D might be TRBD1 (5 bases). The CDR3 has 16 amino acids. CDR1 is MDHEN and CDR2 is SYDVKM in the germline V gene. The V and J ends lost 7 bases and 3 bases respectively, with 22 bases between them. The CDR3 DNA is TGTGCCAGCATAGGGCAGGGTTCCGCACTCGGCTACGAGCAGTACTTC. Translated: CASIGQGSALGYEQYF.

The V and J genes are TRBV6-6 and TRBJ1-1; 8 nucleotides line up with TRBD1. Germline V gene lookup returns CDR1 MNHNY and CDR2 SVGAGI (reference sequence). V was clipped by 6 bases and J by 2 bases; unmatched bases: 5. This CDR3 has 14 amino acids. Here the CDR3 DNA reads TGTGCCAGCAGCGATGACAGGGGAAACACTGAAGCTTTCTTT. Amino acids: CASSDDRGNTEAFF.

This chain uses TRBV5-5 with TRBJ2-1; 9 bases are a match to TRBD1. The trim removed 4 bases at V and 3 bases at J, leaving 8 bases unmatched. Germline CDR1 reads SGHKS; CDR2 reads YYEKEE (reference sequence). The CDR3 is made up of 16 amino acids. In DNA, the CDR3 is TGTGCCAGCAGCCGGTATGGGACAGGGTTCTACAATGAGCAGTTCTTC. Protein: CASSRYGTGFYNEQFF.

This clone was seen a handful of times. The chain joins TRBV4-3 to TRBJ1-3; 8 nucleotides align to TRBD1. Trimming cost V 0 bases and J 0 bases; bases outside gene matches: 1. The V gene's germline CDR1 is LGHNA and CDR2 YSLEER. This CDR3 region has 16 residues. This CDR3 is CASSQDTGGSGNTIYF. The CDR3 DNA is TGCGCCAGCAGCCAAGATACAGGGGGCTCTGGAAACACCATATATTTT.

The chain recombines TRBV4-2 with TRBJ2-1, with 14 bases identical to TRBD2. Germline V gene sequence: CDR1 LGHNA, CDR2 YNFKEQ. J gave up 6 bases and V 9 bases, and 4 bases lay outside the gene matches. This CDR3 is built from 14 residues. The CDR3 reads CASRTSGGFNEQFF. CDR3 DNA sequence: TGTGCCAGTAGGACTAGCGGGGGGTTCAATGAGCAGTTCTTC.